Below, one T cell receptor beta chain is given with its context. The repertoire was sequenced with immunoSEQ multiplex PCR; TCRdb's copy has only in-frame clones and lacks some. The sample has about 140,000 clones; roughly four fifths are singletons. Germline V lookup: CDR1 LNHDA, CDR2 SQIVND (reference sequence). The CDR3 has 14 residues. The V gene lost 3 bases and the J gene lost 5 bases, with 11 bases spanning the gap. Clinical history reported by participants formed the basis on which cohorts were assigned. This specimen comes from a study of blood T cell repertoires in COVID-19. The chain combines TRBV19 with TRBJ2-1; D is unresolved. Sequencing was performed on PBMCs or T cells enriched from blood (not recorded which). This receptor was identified in a woman aged 45-60 years with acute COVID-19. The CDR3 is CASSITWQNNEQFF. DNA of the CDR3: TGTGCCAGTAGTATTACATGGCAGAACAATGAGCAGTTCTTC. Filled out from reference TRBV19 and TRBJ2-1, the complete variable domain reads DGGITQSPKYLFRKEGQNVTLSCEQNLNHDAMYWYRQDPGQGLRLIYYSQIVNDFQKGDIAEGYSVSREKKESFPLTVTSAQKNPTAFYLCASSITWQNNEQFFGPGTRLTVL.